The 27 T cell receptor beta chains in this list originate from one sample, sequenced in a study of T cells expressing NK-cell markers. TCRdb reanalyzed the 5' RACE reads, giving one entry per CDR3 protein sequence and no DNA. With 250,000 or so distinct CDR3 sequences in the sample, the ten largest clones hold roughly 4.2%. Sequencing was carried out using blood T cells: a sorted CD56 or NKG2C T cell subset, CD4+ or CD8+ T cells, or bulk PBMC T cells (not recorded which). All receptors come from a woman aged 18 to 75 in good health.

The chain employs TRBV5-1 and TRBJ1-1; TCRdb lists TRBD1, though no DNA is available to test this call. Germline lookup yields CDR1 SGHRS and CDR2 YFSETQ. The CDR3 is made up of 14 amino acids. CDR3 in amino acids: CASSFVTGETEAFF.

The V and J genes are TRBV6-1 and TRBJ1-6; no DNA is available, so the TRBD1 call from TCRdb remains unchecked. Germline V gives CDR1 MNHNS, CDR2 SASEGT. The CDR3 extends over 14 amino acids. CDR3 protein: CASRTSRADSPLHF.

This chain connects TRBV28 to TRBJ1-2; there is no DNA to check the TCRdb D call of TRBD1. This CDR3 is built from 13 residues. Per germline, CDR1 MDHEN and CDR2 SYDVKM. The chain's CDR3 is CASSLSDRRSYTF.

The rearrangement links TRBV5-1 to TRBJ2-1. The germline V gene has CDR1 SGHRS and CDR2 YFSETQ. This CDR3 spans 15 amino acids. The CDR3 loop is CASSSDRVTYNEQFF.

The chain joins TRBV29-1 to TRBJ2-1; lacking DNA, the TRBD2 call made by TCRdb goes unchecked. Germline V gene lookup returns CDR1 SQVTM and CDR2 ANQGSEA. This CDR3 has 14 residues. The CDR3 spells CSVVSGRRYNEQFF.

V usage is TRBV5-1 and J usage is TRBJ2-1; TCRdb reports TRBD1, a call that lacks DNA to check it against. Germline V gene data show CDR1 as SGHRS and CDR2 as YFSETQ. The CDR3 totals 17 residues. CDR3 loop: CASSWEGGGTNYNEQFF. The full variable domain, with the rest looked up from reference TRBV5-1 and TRBJ2-1, is KAGVTQTPRYLIKTRGQQVTLSCSPISGHRSVSWYQQTPGQGLQFLFEYFSETQRNKGNFPGRFSGRQFSNSRSEMNVSTLELGDSALYLCASSWEGGGTNYNEQFFGPGTRLTVL.

The V call is TRBV24-1, the J call TRBJ1-2. This CDR3 spans 12 amino acids. In germline, CDR1 is KGHDR, CDR2 SFDVKD. The CDR3 protein is CATFGGYGGYTF.

V and J are TRBV13 and TRBJ2-2; as DNA is missing, the TRBD1 call by TCRdb cannot be tested. The length of the CDR3 is 15 residues. The germline V gene has CDR1 PRHDT and CDR2 FYEKMQ (reference sequence). CDR3 region: CASSLTGKSTGELFF.

This chain links TRBV7-2 with TRBJ1-1. CDR1 and CDR2 (germline): SGHTA, FQGNSA. The CDR3 sequence is 17 residues long. The CDR3 reads CASSVGRVVGKNSEAFF.

The chain carries TRBV6-2 or TRBV6-3 and TRBJ2-3; TCRdb returns TRBD1, unconfirmable since there is no DNA. The CDR3 is 17 amino acids. The germline V gene encodes CDR1 MNHEY and CDR2 SVGEGT. CDR3 loop: CASSYSTSGDLTDTQYF.

The gene calls are TRBV20-1 and TRBJ2-3; the D call from TCRdb, TRBD1, cannot be confirmed without DNA. Germline CDR1 is DFQATT and CDR2 is SNEGSKA (reference sequence). The CDR3 is made up of 14 amino acids. The CDR3 region is CSAKKGESTDTQYF.

The J gene is TRBJ2-1, the V gene TRBV7-2. The CDR3 consists of 13 residues. The germline CDR1 and CDR2 sequences are SGHTA and FQGNSA. The CDR3 here is CASSLVMYNEQFF.

This rearrangement joins TRBV15 to TRBJ2-1. Germline CDR1 is LNHNV and CDR2 is YYDKDF (reference sequence). The CDR3 sequence is 15 residues long. This chain's CDR3 is CATSRDRQVGNEQFF.

The V and J genes are TRBV20-1 and TRBJ1-5; TCRdb selects TRBD1, and the lack of DNA leaves this call unchecked. From germline, CDR1 is DFQATT and CDR2 SNEGSKA (reference sequence). This CDR3 is 12 amino acids long. CDR3 protein: CSGLQGYQPQHF.

The chain carries TRBV19 and TRBJ1-2. Germline-derived CDR1 and CDR2 are LNHDA and SQIVND (reference sequence). The CDR3 is 14 residues long. This chain's CDR3 is CASIPQGGMYGYTF.

The rearrangement joins TRBV5-1 to TRBJ1-6; TCRdb selects TRBD1, and the lack of DNA leaves this call unchecked. The CDR3 sequence is 16 residues long. Germline V gene data show CDR1 as SGHRS and CDR2 as YFSETQ. The CDR3 reads CASSLPTTADNSPLHF.

V is TRBV12-3 or TRBV12-4 and J is TRBJ1-1; TCRdb picks TRBD1, but there is no DNA to check that call. This CDR3 is built from 13 residues. The CDR3 region is CASTPTENTEAFF.

This sequence joins TRBV12-3 or TRBV12-4 and TRBJ2-1; the TCRdb call, TRBD2, lacks DNA for checking. The CDR3 is 16 amino acids. The CDR3 is CASTPGGSGSYNEQFF.

This chain uses TRBV20-1 with TRBJ1-2; TCRdb's D call of TRBD1 is untestable without DNA. The CDR3 sequence is 19 residues long. Germline lookup yields CDR1 DFQATT and CDR2 SNEGSKA (reference sequence). CDR3 amino acids: CSVLSSLGTGGRANYGYTF.

The chain combines TRBV6-6 with TRBJ1-2. Germline loops: CDR1 MNHNY, CDR2 SVGAGI (reference sequence). CDR3 length: 12 residues. CDR3 loop: CASNQGFYGYTF.

The V and J genes are TRBV20-1 and TRBJ1-5; TCRdb returns TRBD1, unconfirmable since there is no DNA. This CDR3 has 14 residues. Per germline, CDR1 DFQATT and CDR2 SNEGSKA (reference sequence). This chain's CDR3 is CSASLGQGNQPQHF.

J is TRBJ1-1 and V is TRBV20-1; TCRdb gives TRBD1 as the D gene, but with no DNA this cannot be confirmed. The CDR3 is made up of 15 amino acids. Germline values: CDR1 DFQATT, CDR2 SNEGSKA (reference sequence). CDR3 in amino acids: CSASNPTGRDPEAFF.

This rearrangement joins TRBV9 to TRBJ2-7; the TCRdb call, TRBD2, lacks DNA for checking. The CDR3 extends over 15 amino acids. Germline V gene sequence: CDR1 SGDLS, CDR2 YYNGEE. CDR3 amino acids: CASSSLGGRASEQYF.

This chain joins TRBV20-1 and TRBJ2-3; with no DNA, the TCRdb D assignment of TRBD1 cannot be verified. Germline CDR1 DFQATT, CDR2 SNEGSKA (reference sequence). The CDR3 runs 14 residues. The CDR3 protein is CSARRDSSTDTQYF.

The chain couples TRBV6-1 to TRBJ1-5; TCRdb names TRBD1, which stays unverified in the absence of DNA. This CDR3 has 13 residues. CDR1 is MNHNS, CDR2 SASEGT, per germline. The CDR3 loop is CASSRDRAQPQHF.

CDR3: CASSQDPRTSGGDTQYF. The chain has TRBV3-1 and TRBJ2-3; TCRdb returns TRBD2, unconfirmable since there is no DNA. CDR1 is LGHDT and CDR2 is YNNKEL in the germline V gene (reference sequence). The CDR3 runs 17 residues.

The CDR3 loop is CASSFRPTLYGYTF. This sequence joins TRBV6-5 and TRBJ1-2. CDR3 size: 14 residues. Looked up from germline, CDR1 is MNHEY and CDR2 is SVGAGI.